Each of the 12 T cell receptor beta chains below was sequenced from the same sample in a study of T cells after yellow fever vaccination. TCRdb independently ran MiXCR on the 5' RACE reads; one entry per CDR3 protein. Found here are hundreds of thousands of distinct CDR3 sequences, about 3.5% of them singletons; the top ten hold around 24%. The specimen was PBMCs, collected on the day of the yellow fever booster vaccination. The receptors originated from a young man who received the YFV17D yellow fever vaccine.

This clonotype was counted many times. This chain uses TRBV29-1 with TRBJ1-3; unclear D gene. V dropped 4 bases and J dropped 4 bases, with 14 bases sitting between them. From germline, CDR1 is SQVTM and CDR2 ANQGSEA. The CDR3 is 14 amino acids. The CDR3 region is CSVVKESDGNTIYF. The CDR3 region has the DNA TGCAGCGTTGTAAAGGAGTCGGACGGAAACACCATATATTTT.

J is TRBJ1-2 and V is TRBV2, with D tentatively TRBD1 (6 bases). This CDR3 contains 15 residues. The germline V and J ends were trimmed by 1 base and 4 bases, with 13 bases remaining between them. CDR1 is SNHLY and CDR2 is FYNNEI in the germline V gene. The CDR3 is CASSEDGRGIYGYTF. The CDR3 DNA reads TGTGCCAGCAGTGAAGACGGCAGGGGAATCTATGGCTACACCTTC.

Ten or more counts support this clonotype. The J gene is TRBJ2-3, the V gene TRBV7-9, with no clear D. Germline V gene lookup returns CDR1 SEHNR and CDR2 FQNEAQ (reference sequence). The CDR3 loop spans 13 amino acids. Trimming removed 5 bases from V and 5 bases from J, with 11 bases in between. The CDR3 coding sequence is TGTGCCAGCAGCCCTCTTGGCTTAGATACGCAGTATTTT. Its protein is CASSPLGLDTQYF.

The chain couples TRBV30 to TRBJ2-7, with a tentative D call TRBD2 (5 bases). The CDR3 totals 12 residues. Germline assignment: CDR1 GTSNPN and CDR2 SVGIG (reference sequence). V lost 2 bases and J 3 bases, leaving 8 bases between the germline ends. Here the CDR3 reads CAWSSGGYEQYF. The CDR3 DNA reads TGTGCCTGGAGTTCAGGAGGCTACGAGCAGTACTTC. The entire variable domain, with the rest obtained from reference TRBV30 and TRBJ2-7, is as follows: SQTIHQWPATLVQPVGSPLSLECTVEGTSNPNLYWYRQAAGRGLQLLFYSVGIGQISSEVPQNLSASRPQDRQFILSSKKLLLSDSGFYLCAWSSGGYEQYFGPGTRLTVT.

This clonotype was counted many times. CDR3 residues: CSARDLSGWTEAFF. Here the CDR3 DNA reads TGCAGTGCTAGAGATCTTTCAGGCTGGACTGAAGCTTTCTTT. This chain connects TRBV20-1 to TRBJ1-1, with D unresolved. The CDR3 runs to 14 residues. The V gene lost 0 bases and the J gene lost 5 bases, with 13 bases spanning the gap. Per germline, CDR1 DFQATT and CDR2 SNEGSKA (reference sequence).

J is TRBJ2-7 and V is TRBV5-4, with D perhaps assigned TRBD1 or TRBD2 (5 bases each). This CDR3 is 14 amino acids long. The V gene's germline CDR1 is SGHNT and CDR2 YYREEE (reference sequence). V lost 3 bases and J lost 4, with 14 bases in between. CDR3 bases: TGTGCCAGCAGCTCGGGACCCTCCACATACGAGCAGTACTTC. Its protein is CASSSGPSTYEQYF.

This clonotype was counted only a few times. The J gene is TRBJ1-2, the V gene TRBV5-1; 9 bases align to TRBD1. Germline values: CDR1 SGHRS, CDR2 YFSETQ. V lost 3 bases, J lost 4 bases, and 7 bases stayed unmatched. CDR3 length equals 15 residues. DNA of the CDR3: TGCGCCAGCAGCTATGGGACAGGGAGCTTCTATGGCTACACCTTC. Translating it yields CASSYGTGSFYGYTF.

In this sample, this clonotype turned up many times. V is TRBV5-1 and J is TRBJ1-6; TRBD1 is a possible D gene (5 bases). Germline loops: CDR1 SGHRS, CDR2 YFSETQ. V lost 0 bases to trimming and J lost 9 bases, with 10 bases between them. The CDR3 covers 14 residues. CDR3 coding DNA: TGCGCCAGCAGCTTGGCCGGGGGGGTTTCACCCCTCCACTTT. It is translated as CASSLAGGVSPLHF.

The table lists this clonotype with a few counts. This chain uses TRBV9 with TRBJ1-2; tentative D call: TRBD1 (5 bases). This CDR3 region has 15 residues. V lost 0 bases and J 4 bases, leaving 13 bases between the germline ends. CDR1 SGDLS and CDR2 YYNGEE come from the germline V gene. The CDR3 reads CASSVAPRVGYGYTF. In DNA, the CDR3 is TGTGCCAGCAGCGTAGCCCCCAGGGTCGGCTATGGCTACACCTTC.

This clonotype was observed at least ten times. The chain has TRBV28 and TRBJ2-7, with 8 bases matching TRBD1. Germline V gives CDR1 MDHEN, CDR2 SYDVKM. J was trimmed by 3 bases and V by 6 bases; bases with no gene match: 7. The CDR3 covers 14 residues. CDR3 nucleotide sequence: TGTGCCAGCAGGCAGGGGGCGTTGAGCTACGAGCAGTACGTC. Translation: CASRQGALSYEQYV.

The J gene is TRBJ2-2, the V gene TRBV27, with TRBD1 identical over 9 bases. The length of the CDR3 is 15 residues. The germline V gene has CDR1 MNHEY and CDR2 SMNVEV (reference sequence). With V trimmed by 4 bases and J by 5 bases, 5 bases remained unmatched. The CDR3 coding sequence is TGTGCCAGCAGTTCACAGGGGGCTGTTACCGGGGAGCTGTTTTTT. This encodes CASSSQGAVTGELFF.

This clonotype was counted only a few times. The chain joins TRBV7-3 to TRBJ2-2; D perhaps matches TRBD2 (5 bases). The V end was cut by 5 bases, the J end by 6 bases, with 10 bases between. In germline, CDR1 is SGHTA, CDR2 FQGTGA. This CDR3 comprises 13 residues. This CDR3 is CASSHRGPGELFF. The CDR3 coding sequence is TGTGCCAGCAGCCATCGGGGTCCCGGGGAGCTGTTTTTT.